This TCR beta chain is drawn from a study of CXCR3-negative and CXCR3-positive naive CD8 T cells. Whole-study findings and limits: From TRB CDR3 properties, TCR strength was inferred; surface CD5 did not differ between naive subsets. CXCR3-positive naive cells had more hydrophobic TRB CDR3s than CXCR3-negative naive cells. Relative to memory CD8+ cells, whose diversity was much lower, both naive subsets had comparably high diversity.

Naive cells were sorted as CD45RO-, CCR7+, CD27+ and CD95-. In preparing the TRB cDNA libraries, 5' RACE with UMI labels was used. TCRdb reanalyzed the 5' RACE reads and collapses them to one entry per CDR3 protein, without DNA. The ten most abundant clones cover around 0.3% of a sample with 120,000 to 150,000 distinct CDR3 sequences. Worth noting for this clonotype: Its antigen is undetermined.

The sequence came from a human donor in good health. Some clones in this sample may be carry-over from other donors' samples. The sequenced sample was naive CXCR3+ CD8+ T cells from blood. Subset defined: CD45RO-CCR7+CD27+CD95- naive CD8+ T cells expressing CXCR3 (TNR3+).

This CDR3 reads CASSQEWGRAYEQYF. The chain recombines TRBV4-2 with TRBJ2-7. Germline CDR1 and CDR2: LGHNA and YNFKEQ. The CDR3 is 15 residues long.